Detailed here is one T cell receptor (beta chain). Its antigen is currently unknown. These data belong to a study of OX40 agonist ivuxolimab in advanced cancers. Across the study: Patients were dosed intravenously with ivuxolimab at 0.01 to 10 mg/kg every 2 weeks. Study results and limitations: With doses of 0.1 to 3.0 mg/kg, CD4+ and CD8+ blood T cells had undergone clonal expansion by week 6.

Only in-frame clones appear in the TCRdb table, and some are missing; sequencing was by immunoSEQ multiplex PCR. The table includes approximately 90,000 clones, roughly nine tenths detected once. V was cut by 1 base and J by 5 bases, with 14 bases left in between. CDR1 and CDR2 from the germline V gene are SGHTA and FQGTGA. This CDR3 region has 15 residues. The sample was CD4+ or CD8+ T cells sorted from blood, taken in a trial of the OX40 agonist ivuxolimab. This receptor was obtained from an adult with an advanced solid tumor such as melanoma, head and neck, liver or kidney cancer. This chain links TRBV7-3 with TRBJ2-5; TRBD2 is a possible D gene (6 bases). This chain's CDR3 is CASSLNGGNGETQYF. CDR3 DNA sequence: TGTGCCAGCAGCTTAAACGGCGGGAATGGGGAGACCCAGTACTTC.